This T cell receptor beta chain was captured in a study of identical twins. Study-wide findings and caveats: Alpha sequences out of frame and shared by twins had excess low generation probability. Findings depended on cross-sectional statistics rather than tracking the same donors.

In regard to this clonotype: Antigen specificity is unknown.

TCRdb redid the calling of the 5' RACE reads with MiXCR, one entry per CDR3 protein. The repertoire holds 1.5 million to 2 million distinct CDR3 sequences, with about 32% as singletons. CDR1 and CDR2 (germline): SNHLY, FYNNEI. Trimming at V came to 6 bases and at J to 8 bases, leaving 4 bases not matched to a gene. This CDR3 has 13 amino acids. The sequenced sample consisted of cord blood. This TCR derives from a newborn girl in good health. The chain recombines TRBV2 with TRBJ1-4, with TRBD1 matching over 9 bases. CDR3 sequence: CASRPGTGEKLFF. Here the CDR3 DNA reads TGTGCCAGCAGACCCGGGACAGGGGAAAAACTGTTTTTT. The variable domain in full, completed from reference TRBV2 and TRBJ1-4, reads EPEVTQTPSHQVTQMGQEVILRCVPISNHLYFYWYRQILGQKVEFLVSFYNNEISEKSEIFDDQFSVERPDGSNFTLKIRSTKLEDSAMYFCASRPGTGEKLFFGSGTQLSVL.